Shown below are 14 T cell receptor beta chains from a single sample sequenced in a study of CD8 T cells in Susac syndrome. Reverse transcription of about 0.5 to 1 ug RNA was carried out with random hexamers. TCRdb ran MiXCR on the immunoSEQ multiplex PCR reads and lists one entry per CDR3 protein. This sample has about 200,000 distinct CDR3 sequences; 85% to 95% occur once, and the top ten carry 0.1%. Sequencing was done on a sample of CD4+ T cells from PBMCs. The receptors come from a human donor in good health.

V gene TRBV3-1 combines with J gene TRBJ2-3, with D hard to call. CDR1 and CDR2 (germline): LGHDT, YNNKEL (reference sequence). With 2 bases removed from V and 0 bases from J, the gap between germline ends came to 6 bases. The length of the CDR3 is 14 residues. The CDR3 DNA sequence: TGTGCCAGCAGCCAATTTCTGAGCACAGATACGCAGTATTTT. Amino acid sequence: CASSQFLSTDTQYF.

CDR3 sequence: CSVLTPASGRAYNEQFF. CDR3 sequence (DNA): TGCAGCGTTCTTACCCCGGCTAGCGGGAGGGCCTACAATGAGCAGTTCTTC. The chain combines TRBV29-1 with TRBJ2-1; 12 nucleotides align to TRBD2. The germline V gene encodes CDR1 SQVTM and CDR2 ANQGSEA. This CDR3 has 17 amino acids. With V trimmed by 5 bases and J by 2 bases, 10 bases remained unmatched.

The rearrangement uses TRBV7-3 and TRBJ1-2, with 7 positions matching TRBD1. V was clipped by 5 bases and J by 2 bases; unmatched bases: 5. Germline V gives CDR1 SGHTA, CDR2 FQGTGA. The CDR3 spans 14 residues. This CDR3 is CASSPGQKNYGYTF. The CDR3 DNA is TGTGCCAGCAGCCCGGGACAGAAGAACTATGGCTACACCTTC.

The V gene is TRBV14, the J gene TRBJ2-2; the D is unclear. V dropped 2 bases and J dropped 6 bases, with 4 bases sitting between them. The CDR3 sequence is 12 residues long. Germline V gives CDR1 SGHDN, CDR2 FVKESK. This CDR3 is CASSQFSGELFF. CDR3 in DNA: TGTGCCAGCAGCCAATTCTCCGGGGAGCTGTTTTTT.

The CDR3 protein is CSARDIQGAMAQHF. The DNA of the CDR3 is TGCAGTGCTAGAGACATACAGGGGGCGATGGCCCAGCATTTT. The chain has TRBV20-1 and TRBJ1-5; 9 bases fit TRBD1. The germline V gene has CDR1 DFQATT and CDR2 SNEGSKA (reference sequence). The CDR3 loop spans 14 amino acids. V gave up 0 bases and J gave up 11 bases; unmatched junction bases: 8.

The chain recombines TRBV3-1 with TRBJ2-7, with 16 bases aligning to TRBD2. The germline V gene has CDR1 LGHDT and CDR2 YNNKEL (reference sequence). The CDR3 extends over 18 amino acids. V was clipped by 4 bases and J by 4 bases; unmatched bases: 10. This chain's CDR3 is CASSPGGWGLAGGYEQYV. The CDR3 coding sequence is TGTGCCAGCAGCCCAGGGGGCTGGGGACTAGCGGGAGGGTACGAGCAGTACGTC.

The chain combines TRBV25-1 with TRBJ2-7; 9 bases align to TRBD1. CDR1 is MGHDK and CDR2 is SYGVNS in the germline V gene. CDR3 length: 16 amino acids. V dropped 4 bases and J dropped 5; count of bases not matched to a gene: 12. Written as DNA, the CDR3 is TGTGCCAGCAGTGGGAGCAGGGACAGGGACGCCCACGAGCAGTACTTC. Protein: CASSGSRDRDAHEQYF.

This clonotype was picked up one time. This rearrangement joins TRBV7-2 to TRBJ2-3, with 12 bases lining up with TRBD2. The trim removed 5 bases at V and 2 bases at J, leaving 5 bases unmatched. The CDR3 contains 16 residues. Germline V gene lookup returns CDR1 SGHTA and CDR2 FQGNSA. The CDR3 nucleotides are TGTGCCAGCAGCCCGAGGACTAGCGGGGTCACAGATACGCAGTATTTT. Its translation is CASSPRTSGVTDTQYF.

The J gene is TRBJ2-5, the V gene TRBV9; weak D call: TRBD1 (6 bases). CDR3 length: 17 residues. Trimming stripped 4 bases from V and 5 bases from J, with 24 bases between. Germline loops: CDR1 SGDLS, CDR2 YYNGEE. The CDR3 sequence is CASSLQYRVTGMETQYF. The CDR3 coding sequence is TGTGCCAGCAGCCTACAGTACAGGGTAACGGGGATGGAGACCCAGTACTTC.

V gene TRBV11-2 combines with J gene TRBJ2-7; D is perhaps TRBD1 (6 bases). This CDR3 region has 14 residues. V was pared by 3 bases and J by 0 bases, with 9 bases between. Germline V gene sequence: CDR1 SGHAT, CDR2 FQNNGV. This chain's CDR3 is CASSLDSLSYEQYV. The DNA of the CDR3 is TGTGCCAGCAGCTTGGACAGTCTCTCCTACGAGCAGTACGTC.

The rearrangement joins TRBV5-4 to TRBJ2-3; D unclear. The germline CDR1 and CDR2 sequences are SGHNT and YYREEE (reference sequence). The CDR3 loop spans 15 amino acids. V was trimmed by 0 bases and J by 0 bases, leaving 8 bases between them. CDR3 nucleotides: TGTGCCAGCAGCTTGGACGCAGCTAGCACAGATACGCAGTATTTT. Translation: CASSLDAASTDTQYF.

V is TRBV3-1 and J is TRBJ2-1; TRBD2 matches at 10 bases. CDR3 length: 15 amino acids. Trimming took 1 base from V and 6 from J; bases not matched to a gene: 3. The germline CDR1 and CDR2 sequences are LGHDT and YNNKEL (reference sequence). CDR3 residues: CASSQGAGGPNEQFF. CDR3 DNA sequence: TGTGCCAGCAGCCAAGGAGCGGGGGGGCCCAATGAGCAGTTCTTC.

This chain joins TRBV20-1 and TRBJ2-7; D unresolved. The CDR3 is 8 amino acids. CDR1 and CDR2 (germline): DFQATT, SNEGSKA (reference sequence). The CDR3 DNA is TGCAGGCTCTACGAGCAGTACTTC. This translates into CRLYEQYF.

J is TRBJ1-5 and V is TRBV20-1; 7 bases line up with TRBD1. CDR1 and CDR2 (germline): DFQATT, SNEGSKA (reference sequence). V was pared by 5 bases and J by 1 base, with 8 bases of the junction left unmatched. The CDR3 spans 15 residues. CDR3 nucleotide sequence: TGCAGTGCTTCTACAATGACAGGGAGCAATCAGCCCCAGCATTTT. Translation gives CSASTMTGSNQPQHF.